These 25 T cell receptor beta chains came from one sample sequenced in a study of blood T cell repertoires in COVID-19. Sequencing was performed with immunoSEQ multiplex PCR; in TCRdb, only in-frame clones are kept and a portion is missing. The repertoire includes about 60,000 clones, 60% to 85% of them detected once, and about 50% sits in the top ten. Sequencing was carried out using peripheral blood. These TCRs come from a woman older than 75 with acute or convalescent COVID-19.

This clone has ten or more counts. The chain carries TRBV6-5 and TRBJ2-2; TRBD1 matches 11 bases. The CDR3 length is 15 residues. The J segment lost 5 bases and the V segment lost 6 bases, leaving 5 bases of the junction unmatched. CDR1 is MNHEY, CDR2 SVGAGI, per germline. The CDR3 DNA is TGTGCCAGCAGGAGGGACAGGGGGAGAACCGGGGAGCTGTTTTTT. Amino acids: CASRRDRGRTGELFF.

This rearrangement joins TRBV13 to TRBJ2-7; weak D call: TRBD1 (6 bases). The CDR3 extends over 12 amino acids. V was clipped by 1 base and J by 9 bases, with 10 bases between them. Germline CDR1 reads PRHDT; CDR2 reads FYEKMQ (reference sequence). In DNA, the CDR3 is TGTGCCAGCAGCTTAGCTCCCAGGGGGCAGTACTTC. Translation gives CASSLAPRGQYF.

The chain couples TRBV3-1 (or the pseudogene TRBV3-2) to TRBJ2-2; 7 bases match TRBD2. Germline CDR1 LGHDT, CDR2 YNNKEL (reference sequence). CDR3 length: 18 amino acids. The V and J ends lost 1 base and 3 bases, in that order; junction bases with no gene match: 11. CDR3 bases: TGTGCCAGCAGCCAAGTTGTTGGCGGGAGTTTTGACACCGGGGAGCTGTTTTTT. Amino acid sequence: CASSQVVGGSFDTGELFF.

The rearrangement links TRBV7-9 to TRBJ2-1; 11 bases agree with TRBD2. The germline gives CDR1 SEHNR, CDR2 FQNEAQ (reference sequence). CDR3 length: 16 residues. The V gene end was trimmed by 5 bases and the J gene end by 1 base; junction bases not matched to a gene: 4. The CDR3 region is CASSPLAGGSYNEQFF. The CDR3, as DNA: TGTGCCAGCAGCCCCCTAGCGGGAGGTTCCTACAATGAGCAGTTCTTC.

The rearrangement uses TRBV6-5 and TRBJ2-2, with D unclear. Germline values: CDR1 MNHEY, CDR2 SVGAGI. V lost 1 base to trimming and J lost 1 base, with 7 bases between them. The CDR3 is made up of 15 amino acids. The CDR3 protein is CASSYFPGNTGELFF. The CDR3 DNA reads as TGTGCCAGCAGTTACTTCCCAGGGAACACCGGGGAGCTGTTTTTT.

This clone was recorded only once. The chain has TRBV7-2 and TRBJ1-6, with 10 bases aligning to TRBD1. The V gene end was trimmed by 0 bases and the J gene end by 10 bases; junction bases not matched to a gene: 9. The CDR3 spans 17 residues. Germline-derived CDR1 and CDR2 are SGHTA and FQGNSA. CDR3 nucleotide sequence: TGTGCCAGCAGCTTAGCACCGAGAGACAGGGGGCGATCACCCCTCCACTTT. Residues: CASSLAPRDRGRSPLHF.

V gene TRBV18 combines with J gene TRBJ2-3, with D perhaps TRBD2 (5 bases). V was shortened by 3 bases and J by 3 bases, with 10 bases between the two germline ends. The CDR3 has 14 residues. In germline, CDR1 is KGHSH, CDR2 LQKENI. DNA for the CDR3: TGTGCCAGCTCACCGAGGTCGGGGACAGATACGCAGTATTTT. This encodes CASSPRSGTDTQYF.

The chain recombines TRBV29-1 with TRBJ1-2; D call uncertain. Germline CDR1 is SQVTM and CDR2 is ANQGSEA. V lost 6 bases, J lost 13 bases, and 15 bases lay in between. The CDR3 loop spans 10 amino acids. CDR3 nucleotides: TGCAGCGTCACTATGACGGAGACCACCTTC. Translating gives CSVTMTETTF.

The chain has TRBV28 and TRBJ2-1; TRBD2 aligns across 8 bases. Germline V CDR1 and CDR2: MDHEN, SYDVKM. With 8 bases clipped from V and 5 bases from J, the junction kept 11 bases outside the gene matches. The length of the CDR3 is 15 residues. The CDR3 DNA sequence: TGTGCCAGCGGGTCATTGGCTAGCGGGCACAATGAGCAGTTCTTC. Encoded protein: CASGSLASGHNEQFF.

The chain combines TRBV7-9 with TRBJ1-1; 7 nucleotides align to TRBD1. The germline gives CDR1 SEHNR, CDR2 FQNEAQ (reference sequence). The CDR3 has 14 amino acids. With 5 bases clipped from V and 0 bases from J, the junction kept 3 bases outside the gene matches. The CDR3 loop reads CASSLTGVNTEAFF. CDR3 nucleotide sequence: TGTGCCAGCAGCCTCACAGGGGTGAACACTGAAGCTTTCTTT.

The chain joins TRBV6-5 to TRBJ1-1; unclear D gene. V lost 6 bases to trimming and J lost 1 base, with 6 bases between them. The CDR3 contains 12 residues. Germline V gene lookup returns CDR1 MNHEY and CDR2 SVGAGI. CDR3 sequence (DNA): TGTGCCAGCAGCAACTGGAACACTGAAGCTTTCTTT. It is translated as CASSNWNTEAFF.

Of note for this clone: This may stem from a read error, because a much larger clone lies one nucleotide away. The chain uses TRBV19 and TRBJ1-3; TRBD1 is a possible D gene (5 bases). The CDR3 consists of 16 residues. Trimming removed 6 bases from V and 2 bases from J, with 17 bases in between. From germline, CDR1 is LNHDA and CDR2 SQIVND (reference sequence). The CDR3 DNA reads TGTGCCAGTAGCTCTCCAGGGAATCGGACTGGAAACACCATATATTTT. It specifies CASSSPGNRTGNTIYF.

The rearrangement joins TRBV7-6 to TRBJ1-2, with 9 bases identical to TRBD1. With V trimmed by 1 base and J by 5 bases, 14 bases remained unmatched. Germline CDR1 and CDR2: SGHVS and FNYEAQ. CDR3 length: 18 residues. CDR3 DNA sequence: TGTGCCAGCAGCTTAGAAGGGGGACAGGGTTATCTGTGGTATGGCTACACCTTC. Amino acids: CASSLEGGQGYLWYGYTF.

The chain couples TRBV2 to TRBJ1-3, with TRBD1 matching over 7 bases. The CDR3 is made up of 13 amino acids. V was pared by 6 bases and J by 3 bases, with 2 bases of the junction left unmatched. CDR1 is SNHLY and CDR2 is FYNNEI in the germline V gene. In nucleotides, the CDR3 is TGTGCCAGCAGGGGACAGAGTGGAAACACCATATATTTT. This translates into CASRGQSGNTIYF.

This chain uses TRBV4-2 with TRBJ1-2; D gene ambiguous. Germline CDR1 reads LGHNA; CDR2 reads YNFKEQ. Trimming left V 0 bases short and J 7 bases short, with 18 bases between. This CDR3 spans 16 amino acids. The CDR3 loop reads CASSQDGTARVGGYTF. In DNA, the CDR3 is TGTGCCAGCAGCCAAGATGGAACAGCCCGTGTCGGTGGCTACACCTTC.

The gene calls are TRBV18 and TRBJ1-2; TRBD1 matches 8 bases. Germline values: CDR1 KGHSH, CDR2 LQKENI. V trimming: 4 bases; J trimming: 5 bases; junction bases outside the gene matches: 6. CDR3 length equals 14 residues. The CDR3 sequence: CASSQTDRGYGYTF. The CDR3 nucleotides are TGTGCCAGCTCACAAACCGACAGGGGATATGGCTACACCTTC.

The CDR3 reads CASSVVDRAGNTIYF. The DNA for the CDR3 is TGTGCCAGCAGCGTAGTGGACAGGGCTGGAAACACCATATATTTT. The chain joins TRBV9 to TRBJ1-3, with TRBD1 identical over 8 bases. Unmatched junction bases numbered 1, after V lost 0 bases and J lost 2 bases. CDR1 is SGDLS, CDR2 YYNGEE, per germline. The CDR3 has 15 amino acids.

This chain joins TRBV7-8 and TRBJ1-1, with 7 bases lining up with TRBD1. The ends lost 6 bases at V and 1 base at J; junction bases unmatched: 11. The CDR3 totals 16 residues. Germline CDR1 and CDR2: SGHVS and FQNEAQ. The CDR3 nucleotides are TGTGCCAGCAGGATCGAACCCCGGACAGGGAACACTGAAGCTTTCTTT. This sequence encodes CASRIEPRTGNTEAFF. The full variable domain, rest sourced from reference TRBV7-8 and TRBJ1-1, is GAGVSQSPRYKVAKRGQDVALRCDPISGHVSLFWYQQALGQGPEFLTYFQNEAQLDKSGLPSDRFFAERPEGSVSTLKIQRTQQEDSAVYLCASRIEPRTGNTEAFFGQGTRLTVV.

The chain couples TRBV12-5 to TRBJ2-5; 7 bases are shared with TRBD1. The CDR3 extends over 12 amino acids. Germline CDR1 reads LGHNT; CDR2 reads FRNRAP. V was clipped by 5 bases and J by 5 bases; unmatched bases: 2. The CDR3 DNA is TGTGCTAGTGGTCGACAGGGTGAGACCCAGTACTTC. Its protein is CASGRQGETQYF. The full variable domain, with the rest looked up from reference TRBV12-5 and TRBJ2-5, is DARVTQTPRHKVTEMGQEVTMRCQPILGHNTVFWYRQTMMQGLELLAYFRNRAPLDDSGMPKDRFSAEMPDATLATLKIQPSEPRDSAVYFCASGRQGETQYFGPGTRLLVL.

J is TRBJ2-7 and V is TRBV6-5; 15 bases are a match to TRBD2. Unmatched junction bases numbered 0, after V lost 6 bases and J lost 6 bases. This CDR3 comprises 13 residues. Germline CDR1 MNHEY, CDR2 SVGAGI. The CDR3, as DNA: TGTGCCAGCAGGGGACTAGCGGGAGGCGAGCAGTACTTC. This translates into CASRGLAGGEQYF.

In DNA, the CDR3 is TGTGCCACCAGCTCGGGGTGGAATACAGATACGCAGTATTTT. Residues: CATSSGWNTDTQYF. The rearrangement joins TRBV28 to TRBJ2-3, with D possibly matching TRBD2 (5 bases). Trimming removed 10 bases at V and 3 bases at J, with 17 bases between. The CDR3 sequence is 14 residues long. Germline V gene lookup returns CDR1 MDHEN and CDR2 SYDVKM.

V usage is TRBV2 and J usage is TRBJ2-7; D possibly corresponds to TRBD1 (5 bases). The germline V gene encodes CDR1 SNHLY and CDR2 FYNNEI. This CDR3 spans 12 amino acids. V lost 2 bases and J 3 bases, leaving 5 bases between the germline ends. The CDR3 nucleotides read TGTGCCAGCAGTGAACAGGGCTACGAGCAGTACTTC. Translating it yields CASSEQGYEQYF.

V is TRBV7-9 and J is TRBJ1-6; 7 bases map to TRBD1. This CDR3 is 15 amino acids long. After removal of 3 bases from V and 7 bases from J, the junction contained 6 bases not matched to a gene. Germline V gene sequence: CDR1 SEHNR, CDR2 FQNEAQ (reference sequence). The CDR3 is CASSFGDRVNSPLHF. Written as DNA, the CDR3 is TGTGCCAGCAGCTTCGGGGACAGAGTGAATTCACCCCTCCACTTT.

The chain couples TRBV15 to TRBJ1-1, with D perhaps matching TRBD1 (6 bases). The germline V gene encodes CDR1 LNHNV and CDR2 YYDKDF (reference sequence). This CDR3 is built from 13 residues. The V gene lost 11 bases and the J gene lost 4 bases, with 17 bases spanning the gap. The CDR3 DNA reads as TGTGCCGCGGCGGGGGGGCGAGGCACTGAAGCTTTCTTT. Residues: CAAAGGRGTEAFF.

The V and J genes are TRBV6-5 and TRBJ1-1; 7 bases are shared with TRBD1. Germline loops: CDR1 MNHEY, CDR2 SVGAGI. The CDR3 has 14 amino acids. The ends lost 7 bases at V and 5 bases at J; junction bases unmatched: 10. The CDR3 loop reads CASTKQGRRTEAFF. The CDR3 DNA reads as TGTGCCAGCACCAAACAGGGGAGGAGGACTGAAGCTTTCTTT.